These 28 T cell receptor beta chains came from one sample sequenced in a study of control samples from healthy donors and cancer patients. Here immunoSEQ multiplex PCR was the method, and the copy in TCRdb shows in-frame clones only, minus some. Of approximately 49,000 clones in the sample, 89% were seen once. Sequenced material: PBMCs. These receptors were obtained from a man aged 40-55 years with colorectal cancer.

J is TRBJ2-7 and V is TRBV27; TRBD1 matches at 8 bases. The CDR3 extends over 16 amino acids. Germline V lookup: CDR1 MNHEY, CDR2 SMNVEV (reference sequence). V lost 5 bases, J lost 6 bases, and 15 bases stayed unmatched. The CDR3 is CASSPRGQGDFSEQYF. The CDR3 DNA is TGTGCCAGCAGTCCCCGAGGACAGGGAGATTTTTCCGAGCAGTACTTC.

V is TRBV6-6 and J is TRBJ1-5; D possibly corresponds to TRBD1 (5 bases). CDR1 and CDR2 from the germline V gene are MNHNY and SVGAGI (reference sequence). The V and J ends lost 0 bases and 3 bases respectively, with 12 bases between them. The CDR3 has 16 amino acids. CDR3 protein: CASSYSSQGNNQPQHF. The CDR3 nucleotides are TGTGCCAGCAGTTACTCGAGCCAGGGAAACAATCAGCCCCAGCATTTT.

Comments on this clone: The germline gene is not matched at one end of the junction; a read error may be the cause. This rearrangement joins TRBV7-7 to TRBJ1-4, with TRBD1 as a possible D gene (6 bases). Germline CDR1 is SSHAT and CDR2 is FNYEAQ (reference sequence). The CDR3 has 15 residues. CDR3 DNA sequence: TGTGCTAGCAGCTTAGGTGCAGGGGCCAATGAAAAACTGTTTTTT. Amino acid sequence: CASSLGAGANEKLFF.

The rearrangement uses TRBV4-2 and TRBJ2-7, with 8 bases matching TRBD1. Unmatched junction bases numbered 12, after V lost 4 bases and J lost 7 bases. CDR3 length: 15 amino acids. Germline V gene data show CDR1 as LGHNA and CDR2 as YNFKEQ. CDR3 residues: CASSPGAQGESEQYF. The CDR3 DNA reads as TGTGCCAGCAGCCCGGGGGCACAGGGGGAATCGGAGCAGTACTTC.

This clone was detected only a few times. This chain links TRBV7-9 with TRBJ2-7; 8 nucleotides line up with TRBD1. This CDR3 comprises 15 residues. Germline CDR1 and CDR2: SEHNR and FQNEAQ (reference sequence). Trimming cost V 7 bases and J 5 bases; bases outside gene matches: 13. CDR3 DNA sequence: TGTGCCAGCATCATGGGGAGACAGGGGCCCAACGAGCAGTACTTC. Protein product: CASIMGRQGPNEQYF.

The chain couples TRBV6-2 or TRBV6-3 to TRBJ2-7; a possible D gene is TRBD2 (5 bases). Germline V gives CDR1 MNHEY, CDR2 SVGEGT. This CDR3 has 15 amino acids. V shed 6 bases and J shed 2 bases, with 17 bases lying between them. The CDR3 DNA sequence: TGTGCCAGCAGCCCGTTCGGGATCTACGCCTACGAGCAGTACTTC. Translated: CASSPFGIYAYEQYF.

V is TRBV6-6 and J is TRBJ2-7, with D maybe TRBD2 (6 bases). Between the trimmed V and J ends, which lost 5 bases and 0 bases, there was a span of 14 bases. The length of the CDR3 is 15 residues. CDR1 is MNHNY, CDR2 SVGAGI, per germline (reference sequence). DNA for the CDR3: TGTGCCAGCAGTGACGGGGGACTGAGCTCCTACGAGCAGTACTTC. Amino acid sequence: CASSDGGLSSYEQYF.

The chain combines TRBV7-9 with TRBJ2-5, with a weak D call TRBD1 (5 bases). V was cut by 5 bases and J by 5 bases, with 15 bases left in between. Germline CDR1 reads SEHNR; CDR2 reads FQNEAQ (reference sequence). The CDR3 runs 14 residues. The CDR3 reads CASSPAQGPETQYF. The CDR3 nucleotides read TGTGCCAGCAGCCCGGCCCAGGGCCCGGAGACCCAGTACTTC.

The rearrangement uses TRBV10-1 and TRBJ2-1; a weak D match, TRBD2 (6 bases). The CDR3 runs to 17 residues. The germline V gene encodes CDR1 WNHNN and CDR2 SYGVQD (reference sequence). V was cut by 1 base and J by 0 bases, with 13 bases left in between. The CDR3 reads CASSEYQRASSYNEQFF. The CDR3 DNA follows: TGCGCCAGCAGTGAGTACCAGCGGGCGAGCTCCTACAATGAGCAGTTCTTC.

The CDR3 sequence: CASSSDRDNSPLHF. CDR3 in DNA: TGCGCCAGCAGTTCGGACAGGGACAATTCACCCCTCCACTTT. The chain combines TRBV5-1 with TRBJ1-6, with 8 bases that match TRBD1. The J segment lost 7 bases and the V segment lost 5 bases, leaving 5 bases of the junction unmatched. This CDR3 spans 14 amino acids. The germline V gene has CDR1 SGHRS and CDR2 YFSETQ.

The chain employs TRBV5-4 and TRBJ1-5; D gene unclear. There are 14 residues in the CDR3. Germline CDR1 and CDR2: SGHNT and YYREEE (reference sequence). V lost 0 bases and J 5 bases, leaving 9 bases between the germline ends. CDR3 in amino acids: CASSLEGTDQPQHF. The CDR3 DNA follows: TGTGCCAGCAGCTTGGAGGGCACCGATCAGCCCCAGCATTTT.

This sequence joins TRBV6-1 and TRBJ2-7; unclear D gene. Germline V lookup: CDR1 MNHNS, CDR2 SASEGT. CDR3 length equals 13 residues. Trimming left V 1 base short and J 1 base short, with 5 bases between. The CDR3 protein is CASSEGMSYEQYF. CDR3 in DNA: TGTGCCAGCAGTGAAGGAATGTCCTACGAGCAGTACTTC.

This clone turned up a few times. The V and J genes are TRBV28 and TRBJ1-2; D uncertain. CDR1 and CDR2 from the germline V gene are MDHEN and SYDVKM. Trimming took off 3 bases at V and 2 bases at J, with 10 bases between the two ends. CDR3 size: 14 residues. The CDR3 nucleotides are TGTGCCAGCAGTTTGATGGGAGGAAACTATGGCTACACCTTC. It yields the protein CASSLMGGNYGYTF.

This clone was observed a few times. V gene TRBV28 combines with J gene TRBJ2-2; the match to TRBD2 covers 10 bases. The CDR3 spans 14 residues. V lost 6 bases and J lost 6; bases outside the gene matches: 4. The germline V gene encodes CDR1 MDHEN and CDR2 SYDVKM. The chain's CDR3 is CASRFLAGAGELFF. The CDR3 nucleotides read TGTGCCAGCAGATTTCTAGCGGGAGCCGGGGAGCTGTTTTTT.

This chain uses TRBV7-2 with TRBJ2-2, with D perhaps matching TRBD2 (5 bases). The germline V and J ends were trimmed by 2 bases and 8 bases, with 12 bases remaining between them. Germline values: CDR1 SGHTA, CDR2 FQGNSA. The CDR3 extends over 14 amino acids. For the CDR3, the DNA is TGTGCCAGCAGCTTACGGCTAGCTGCGGGGGAGCTGTTTTTT. Its protein is CASSLRLAAGELFF.

The chain uses TRBV9 and TRBJ1-1; possibly TRBD1 for D (5 bases). The germline V gene has CDR1 SGDLS and CDR2 YYNGEE. CDR3 size: 13 residues. Deletions cut 0 bases from V and 5 bases from J, with 8 bases between. DNA of the CDR3: TGTGCCAGCAGCGTAGATGGGGGAACTGAAGCTTTCTTT. It yields the protein CASSVDGGTEAFF. The full variable domain, its missing parts supplied by reference TRBV9 and TRBJ1-1, is DSGVTQTPKHLITATGQRVTLRCSPRSGDLSVYWYQQSLDQGLQFLIQYYNGEERAKGNILERFSAQQFPDLHSELNLSSLELGDSALYFCASSVDGGTEAFFGQGTRLTVV.

This chain joins TRBV6-5 and TRBJ2-7; the match to TRBD2 covers 12 bases. Germline CDR1 is MNHEY and CDR2 is SVGAGI. Trimming cost V 9 bases and J 0 bases; bases outside gene matches: 6. The CDR3 runs to 15 residues. The CDR3 here is CASGLAGHSSYEQYF. The CDR3 DNA reads TGTGCCAGTGGACTAGCGGGACACAGCTCCTACGAGCAGTACTTC.

The chain employs TRBV24-1 and TRBJ2-3; D not resolved. Trimming left V 0 bases short and J 4 bases short, with 7 bases between. The CDR3 sequence is 14 residues long. Germline-derived CDR1 and CDR2 are KGHDR and SFDVKD. DNA for the CDR3: TGTGCCACCAGTGATTTGAGTAGTCCAGATACGCAGTATTTT. Its protein product is CATSDLSSPDTQYF.

The chain links TRBV7-9 to TRBJ2-1; maybe TRBD1 (5 bases). Germline assignment: CDR1 SEHNR and CDR2 FQNEAQ (reference sequence). Trimming left V 1 base short and J 8 bases short, with 9 bases between. The CDR3 runs 13 residues. CDR3 in amino acids: CASSLVLGDEQFF. CDR3 DNA: TGTGCCAGCAGCTTAGTGTTAGGGGATGAGCAGTTCTTC.

This chain uses TRBV30 with TRBJ1-2; no definite D call. The CDR3 runs to 14 residues. Germline CDR1 and CDR2: GTSNPN and SVGIG (reference sequence). The V gene lost 1 base and the J gene lost 1 base, with 10 bases spanning the gap. The DNA of the CDR3 is TGTGCCTGGAGTGGGTTAAGTTTTAACTATGGCTACACCTTC. It is translated as CAWSGLSFNYGYTF.

J is TRBJ1-1 and V is TRBV11-2; a possible D gene is TRBD1 (5 bases). The CDR3 runs 13 residues. Germline V gives CDR1 SGHAT, CDR2 FQNNGV. The germline V and J ends were trimmed by 3 bases and 0 bases, with 5 bases remaining between them. CDR3 loop: CASSFRVNTEAFF. The CDR3 DNA reads as TGTGCCAGCAGCTTCAGGGTGAACACTGAAGCTTTCTTT.

This rearrangement joins TRBV5-6 to TRBJ2-5, with D uncertain. Germline CDR1 SGHDT, CDR2 YYEEEE. The V end was cut by 1 base, the J end by 5 bases, with 15 bases between. The CDR3 sequence is 15 residues long. The CDR3 loop is CASSLFLDLLETQYF. CDR3 nucleotides: TGTGCCAGCAGCTTGTTCTTAGACTTATTGGAGACCCAGTACTTC. The variable domain in full, completed from reference TRBV5-6 and TRBJ2-5, reads DAGVTQSPTHLIKTRGQQVTLRCSPKSGHDTVSWYQQALGQGPQFIFQYYEEEERQRGNFPDRFSGHQFPNYSSELNVNALLLGDSALYLCASSLFLDLLETQYFGPGTRLLVL.

The chain has TRBV6-5 and TRBJ2-5; D not resolved. In germline, CDR1 is MNHEY, CDR2 SVGAGI. This CDR3 is 12 amino acids long. V was shortened by 6 bases and J by 2 bases, with 7 bases between the two germline ends. In DNA, the CDR3 is TGTGCCAGCAGAGCGCTACAAGAGACCCAGTACTTC. This translates into CASRALQETQYF.

This sequence joins TRBV6-5 and TRBJ2-3; the D gene could be TRBD1 or TRBD2 (5 bases each). The germline CDR1 and CDR2 sequences are MNHEY and SVGAGI. The CDR3 is 13 residues long. V dropped 8 bases and J dropped 1 base, with 10 bases sitting between them. CDR3 protein: CASVQGGTDTQYF. CDR3 nucleotides: TGTGCCAGCGTCCAGGGAGGCACAGATACGCAGTATTTT.

The chain links TRBV10-3 to TRBJ2-7; TRBD2 matches at 14 bases. Losses at the gene ends were 7 bases for V and 6 bases for J; bases not matched to a gene: 8. The CDR3 is made up of 15 amino acids. In germline, CDR1 is ENHRY, CDR2 SYGVKD. For the CDR3, the DNA is TGTGCCATCAAGGGACTAGCGGGAGTAAATGCCGAGCAGTACTTC. Translated, it gives CAIKGLAGVNAEQYF.

The chain recombines TRBV3-1 (or the pseudogene TRBV3-2) with TRBJ2-7; TRBD1 aligns across 7 bases. The ends lost 4 bases at V and 6 bases at J; junction bases unmatched: 12. This CDR3 contains 15 residues. CDR1 and CDR2 (germline): LGHDT, YNNKEL (reference sequence). The CDR3: CASSPVLGAGGEQYF. The DNA of the CDR3 is TGTGCCAGCAGCCCTGTGTTAGGGGCAGGGGGCGAGCAGTACTTC.

V gene TRBV6-6 combines with J gene TRBJ1-2, with 7 bases lining up with TRBD1. Germline CDR1 MNHNY, CDR2 SVGAGI (reference sequence). The CDR3 sequence is 16 residues long. The ends lost 8 bases at V and 4 bases at J; junction bases unmatched: 16. The CDR3 DNA follows: TGTGCCAGCGCTCCCTCGACAGGGACCGTCGGCTATGGCTACACCTTC. As protein: CASAPSTGTVGYGYTF.

The genes are TRBV6-5 and TRBJ2-5; D is uncertain. CDR1 and CDR2 from the germline V gene are MNHEY and SVGAGI. The CDR3 is 14 residues long. Trimming stripped 6 bases from V and 4 bases from J, with 15 bases between. In nucleotides, the CDR3 is TGTGCCAGCAGCCTTTCAGGAGCCAGAGAGACCCAGTACTTC. This encodes CASSLSGARETQYF.